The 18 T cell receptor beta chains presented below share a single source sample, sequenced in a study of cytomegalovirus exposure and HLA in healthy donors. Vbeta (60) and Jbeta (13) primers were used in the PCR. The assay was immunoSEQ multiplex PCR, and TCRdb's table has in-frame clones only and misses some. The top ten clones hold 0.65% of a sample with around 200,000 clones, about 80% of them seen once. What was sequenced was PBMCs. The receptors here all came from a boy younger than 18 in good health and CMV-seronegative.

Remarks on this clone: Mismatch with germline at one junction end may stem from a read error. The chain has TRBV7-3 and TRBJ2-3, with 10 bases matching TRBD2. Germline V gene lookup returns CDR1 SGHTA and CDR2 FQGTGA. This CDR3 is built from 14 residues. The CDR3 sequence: CASGLGGLADTQYF. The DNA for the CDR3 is TGTGCCAGCGGCTTGGGGGGACTAGCGGATACGCAGTATTTT.

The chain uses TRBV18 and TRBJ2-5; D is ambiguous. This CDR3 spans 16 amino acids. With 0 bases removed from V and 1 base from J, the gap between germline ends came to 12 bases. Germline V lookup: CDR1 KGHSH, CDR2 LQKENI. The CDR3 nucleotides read TGTGCCAGCTCACCACCTGACAAAACTCCCCAAGAGACCCAGTACTTC. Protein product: CASSPPDKTPQETQYF. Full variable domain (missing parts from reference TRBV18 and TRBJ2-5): NAGVMQNPRHLVRRRGQEARLRCSPMKGHSHVYWYRQLPEEGLKFMVYLQKENIIDESGMPKERFSAEFPKEGPSILRIQQVVRGDSAAYFCASSPPDKTPQETQYFGPGTRLLVL.

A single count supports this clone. The CDR3, as DNA: TGTGCCAGCAGTGAAGCAGCGTACGAGCAGTACTTC. The encoded protein is CASSEAAYEQYF. V and J are TRBV6-1 and TRBJ2-7; D uncertain. Germline V gives CDR1 MNHNS, CDR2 SASEGT. The length of the CDR3 is 12 residues. Between the trimmed V and J ends, which lost 0 bases and 4 bases, there was a span of 4 bases.

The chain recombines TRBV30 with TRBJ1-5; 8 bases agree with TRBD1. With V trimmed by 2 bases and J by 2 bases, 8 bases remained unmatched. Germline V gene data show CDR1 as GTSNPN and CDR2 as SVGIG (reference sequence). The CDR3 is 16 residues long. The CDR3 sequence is CAWSPRGRGGNQPQHF. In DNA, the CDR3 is TGTGCCTGGAGTCCCAGGGGGCGAGGTGGCAATCAGCCCCAGCATTTT.

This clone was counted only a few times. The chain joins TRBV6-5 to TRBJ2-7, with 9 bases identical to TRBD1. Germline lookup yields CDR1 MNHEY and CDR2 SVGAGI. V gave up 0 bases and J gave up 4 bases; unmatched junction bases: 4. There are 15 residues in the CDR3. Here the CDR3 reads CASSYSGTGPYEQYF. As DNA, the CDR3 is TGTGCCAGCAGTTACTCTGGGACAGGGCCATACGAGCAGTACTTC.

CDR3 bases: TGTGCCAGTACCACAGCGAGGGCCAAGCCCTTCTATAGCAATCAGCCCCAGCATTTT. This gives the protein CASTTARAKPFYSNQPQHF. The chain has TRBV19 and TRBJ1-5, with D uncertain. Germline CDR1 is LNHDA and CDR2 is SQIVND (reference sequence). The CDR3 is 19 residues long. V was trimmed by 7 bases and J by 0 bases, leaving 25 bases between them. Variable domain in full (rest from reference TRBV19 and TRBJ1-5): DGGITQSPKYLFRKEGQNVTLSCEQNLNHDAMYWYRQDPGQGLRLIYYSQIVNDFQKGDIAEGYSVSREKKESFPLTVTSAQKNPTAFYLCASTTARAKPFYSNQPQHFGDGTRLSIL.

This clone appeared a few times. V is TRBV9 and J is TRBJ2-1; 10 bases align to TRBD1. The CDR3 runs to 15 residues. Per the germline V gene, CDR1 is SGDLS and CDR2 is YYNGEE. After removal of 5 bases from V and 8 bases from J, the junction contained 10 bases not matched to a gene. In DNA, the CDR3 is TGTGCCAGCAGATCCAACCGGGACAGGGGCGATGAGCAGTTCTTC. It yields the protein CASRSNRDRGDEQFF.

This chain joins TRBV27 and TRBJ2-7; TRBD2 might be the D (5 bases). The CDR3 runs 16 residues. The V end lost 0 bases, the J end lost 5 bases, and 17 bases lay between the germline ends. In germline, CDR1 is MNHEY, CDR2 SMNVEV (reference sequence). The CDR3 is CASSLSVGLAGHEQYF. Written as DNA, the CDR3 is TGTGCCAGCAGTTTATCGGTCGGGCTAGCTGGCCACGAGCAGTACTTC.

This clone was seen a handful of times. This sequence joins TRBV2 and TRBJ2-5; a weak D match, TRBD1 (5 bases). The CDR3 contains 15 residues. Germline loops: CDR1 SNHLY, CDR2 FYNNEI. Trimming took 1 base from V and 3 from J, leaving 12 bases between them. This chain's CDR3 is CASSEGTQQKETQYF. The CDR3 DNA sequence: TGTGCCAGCAGTGAAGGGACACAACAAAAAGAGACCCAGTACTTC.

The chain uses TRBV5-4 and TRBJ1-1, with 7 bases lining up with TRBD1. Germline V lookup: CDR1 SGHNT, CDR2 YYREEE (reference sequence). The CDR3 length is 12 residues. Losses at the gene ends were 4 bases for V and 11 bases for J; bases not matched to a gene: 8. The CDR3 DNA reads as TGTGCCAGCAGCAGGGGACAGTTGGGGGCTTTCTTT. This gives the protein CASSRGQLGAFF.

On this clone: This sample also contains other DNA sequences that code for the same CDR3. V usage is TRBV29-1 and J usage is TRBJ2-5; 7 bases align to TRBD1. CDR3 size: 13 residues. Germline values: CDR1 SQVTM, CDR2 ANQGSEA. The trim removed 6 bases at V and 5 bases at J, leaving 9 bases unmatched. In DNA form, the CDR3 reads TGCAGCGTCGTAGACGACAGGGCCGAGACCCAGTACTTC. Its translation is CSVVDDRAETQYF.

CDR3 sequence (DNA): TGTGCCAGCAGCTTTCAGGGGGCGAGCGGCTACACCTTC. Residues: CASSFQGASGYTF. The gene calls are TRBV14 and TRBJ1-2, with TRBD1 matching 8 bases. Trimming removed 5 bases from V and 8 bases from J; junction bases left unmatched: 7. Per the germline V gene, CDR1 is SGHDN and CDR2 is FVKESK. This CDR3 has 13 amino acids.

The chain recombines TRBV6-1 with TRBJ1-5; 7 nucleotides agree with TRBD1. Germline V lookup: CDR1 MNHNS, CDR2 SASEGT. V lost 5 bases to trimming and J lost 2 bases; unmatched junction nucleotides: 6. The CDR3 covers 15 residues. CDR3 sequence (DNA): TGTGCCAGCAGTCAGGGGGGAGTCGGCAATCAGCCCCAGCATTTT. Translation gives CASSQGGVGNQPQHF.

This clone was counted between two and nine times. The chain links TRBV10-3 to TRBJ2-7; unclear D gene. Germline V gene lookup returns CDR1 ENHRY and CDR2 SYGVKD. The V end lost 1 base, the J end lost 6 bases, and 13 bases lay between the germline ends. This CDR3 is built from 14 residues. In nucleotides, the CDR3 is TGTGCCATCAGTGAGTTGTCCCCGAGGCGCGAGCAGTACTTC. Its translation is CAISELSPRREQYF.

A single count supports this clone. CDR3 sequence (DNA): TGTGCCAGCAGCTTGCAGGGGACTACCGAGCTTCTGGAGCAGTACTTC. This codes for CASSLQGTTELLEQYF. This rearrangement joins TRBV11-3 to TRBJ2-7, with D maybe TRBD2 (7 bases). Germline V CDR1 and CDR2: SGHNT, YENEEA. Trimming took 3 bases from V and 7 from J, leaving 22 bases between them. The CDR3 length is 16 residues.

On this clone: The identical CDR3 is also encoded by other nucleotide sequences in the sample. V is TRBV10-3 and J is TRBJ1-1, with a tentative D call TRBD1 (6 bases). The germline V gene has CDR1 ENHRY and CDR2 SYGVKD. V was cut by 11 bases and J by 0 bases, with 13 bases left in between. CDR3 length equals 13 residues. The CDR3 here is CAVSTGLNTEAFF. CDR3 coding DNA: TGTGCCGTCTCAACAGGGTTGAACACTGAAGCTTTCTTT.

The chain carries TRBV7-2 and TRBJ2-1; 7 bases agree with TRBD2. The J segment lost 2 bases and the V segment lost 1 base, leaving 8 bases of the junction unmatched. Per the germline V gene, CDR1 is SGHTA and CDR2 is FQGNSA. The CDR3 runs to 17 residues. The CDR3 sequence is CASSLERGASTYNEQFF. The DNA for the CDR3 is TGTGCCAGCAGCTTAGAGCGGGGAGCTTCGACCTACAATGAGCAGTTCTTC.

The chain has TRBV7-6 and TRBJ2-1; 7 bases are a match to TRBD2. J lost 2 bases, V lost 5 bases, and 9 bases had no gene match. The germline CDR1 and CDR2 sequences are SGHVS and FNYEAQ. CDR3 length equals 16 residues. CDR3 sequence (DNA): TGTGCCAGCAGCCCCGGGGGGACCCCGACCTACAATGAGCAGTTCTTC. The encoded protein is CASSPGGTPTYNEQFF.